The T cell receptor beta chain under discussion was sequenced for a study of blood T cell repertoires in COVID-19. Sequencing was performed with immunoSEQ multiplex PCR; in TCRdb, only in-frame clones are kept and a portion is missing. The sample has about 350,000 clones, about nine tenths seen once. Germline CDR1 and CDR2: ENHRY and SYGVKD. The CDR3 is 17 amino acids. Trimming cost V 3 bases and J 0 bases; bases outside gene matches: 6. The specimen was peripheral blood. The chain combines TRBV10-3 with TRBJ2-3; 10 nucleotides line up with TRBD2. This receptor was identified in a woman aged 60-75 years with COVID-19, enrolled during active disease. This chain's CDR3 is CAISDIASGGSTDTQYF. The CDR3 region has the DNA TGTGCCATCAGTGACATTGCTAGCGGGGGTAGCACAGATACGCAGTATTTT.